This record concerns one T cell receptor beta chain sequence. Its antigen is unidentified. These data are taken from a study of a mutant IDH1 vaccine in newly diagnosed glioma. Study details: Those enrolled had earlier been treated with radiotherapy, temozolomide, or both, mostly both.

Time point meaning: week 23, last vaccination. What each vaccine dose contained was 300 ug of mutant IDH1 20-mer peptide, accompanied by topical imiquimod. Germline V lookup: CDR1 SGHRS, CDR2 YFSETQ. The CDR3 totals 14 residues. Some clones are missing from TCRdb's copy, which holds only in-frame ones; the method was immunoSEQ multiplex PCR. This table holds around 80,000 clones, around 83% found once. This specimen consisted of PBMCs, obtained from a glioma patient whose treatment included an IDH1 peptide vaccine. The gene calls are TRBV5-1 and TRBJ2-5, with D possibly TRBD1 on 6 matching bases. The closer fit of TRBJ2-7 to the DNA end suggests the J call may be wrong. The receptor was isolated from a woman aged 45-65 years with glioma. The CDR3 DNA reads as TGCGCCAGCAGCCCAGGGGTGGGGACCTACGAGCAGTACTTC. Translated, it gives CASSPGVGTYEQYF.